This T cell receptor (beta chain) comes out of a study of T cell repertoires in cytomegalovirus infection. Study as a whole: In public TCR beta signatures, there were indications of both CMV infection and matching HLA type.

In TCRdb, the reads were re-called with MiXCR into one record per CDR3 protein. The data hold some 560,000 distinct CDR3 sequences, with 35% to 50% observed a single time. The CDR3 spans 20 residues. V lost 0 bases, J lost 3 bases, and 14 bases stayed unmatched. Germline V gene sequence: CDR1 LGHNA, CDR2 YSLEER. Broader study findings: Public TCR beta family frequency separated CMV-and-HLA carriers, including in an independent cohort. Clonotype analysis showed dominance of the ex vivo response by HLA-C-restricted CMV-specific TCR beta clonotypes.

This clonotype was seen more than once but under ten times. The antigen remains undetermined. The sequenced sample was cultured PBMCs, obtained from culture after CMV antigen stimulation. This sequence was found in a human donor in good health (CMV status not recorded). Some clones in this sample may be carry-over from other donors' samples. This chain links TRBV4-3 with TRBJ2-1, with 10 nucleotides matching TRBD1. CDR3 sequence (DNA): TGCGCCAGCAGCCAAGAGGGGGGGATTTCGTGGACAGGGGGCTACAATGAGCAGTTCTTC. Translated: CASSQEGGISWTGGYNEQFF.